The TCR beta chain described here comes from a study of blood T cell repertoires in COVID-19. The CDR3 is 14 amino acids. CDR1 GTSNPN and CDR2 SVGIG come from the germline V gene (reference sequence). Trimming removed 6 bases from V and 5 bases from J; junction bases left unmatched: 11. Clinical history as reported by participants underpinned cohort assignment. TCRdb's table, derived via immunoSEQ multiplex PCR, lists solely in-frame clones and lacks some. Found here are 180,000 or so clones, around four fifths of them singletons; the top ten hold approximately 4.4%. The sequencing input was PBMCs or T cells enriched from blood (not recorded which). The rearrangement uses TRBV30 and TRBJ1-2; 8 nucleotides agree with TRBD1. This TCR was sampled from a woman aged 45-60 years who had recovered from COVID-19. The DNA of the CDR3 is TGTGCCTGCCAATTTACCGGGACAGGTTATGGCTACACCTTC. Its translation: CACQFTGTGYGYTF.